The 10 T cell receptor beta chains reported below all come from one sample, sequenced in a study of blood T cell repertoires in COVID-19. Clones were read by immunoSEQ multiplex PCR, and TCRdb kept only the in-frame ones, dropping some. This sample carries about 430,000 clones, around 90% of them seen once, and the ten largest clones take roughly 0.84%. Material: peripheral blood. These receptors originate from a man between 18 and 29 years old with COVID-19, enrolled during active disease.

This clone was seen a single time. The rearrangement uses TRBV24-1 and TRBJ2-7, with a weak D call TRBD1 (6 bases). The length of the CDR3 is 14 residues. Germline assignment: CDR1 KGHDR and CDR2 SFDVKD. V was clipped by 7 bases and J by 7 bases, with 19 bases between them. The CDR3 sequence: CATSRRTDPEEQYF. In nucleotides, the CDR3 is TGTGCCACCAGCAGACGGACAGACCCGGAGGAGCAGTACTTC.

The genes are TRBV18 and TRBJ2-3, with D perhaps TRBD1 (5 bases). The germline gives CDR1 KGHSH, CDR2 LQKENI. Trimming cost V 3 bases and J 5 bases, with 18 bases left between them. This CDR3 is built from 16 residues. The CDR3 DNA follows: TGTGCCAGCTCACCCCCGGGCAGGGATCCACAAGATACGCAGTATTTT. As protein: CASSPPGRDPQDTQYF.

V is TRBV2 and J is TRBJ1-2; perhaps TRBD1 as D (5 bases). Germline V gene lookup returns CDR1 SNHLY and CDR2 FYNNEI. The CDR3 has 13 amino acids. V was clipped by 10 bases and J by 7 bases, with 19 bases between them. In nucleotides, the CDR3 is TGTGCCACTCAGCGGGGGGAAAGGAGTGGCTACACCTTC. It translates to CATQRGERSGYTF.

The chain carries TRBV24-1 and TRBJ1-2; 10 bases map to TRBD1. The CDR3 totals 16 residues. CDR1 and CDR2 from the germline V gene are KGHDR and SFDVKD. After removal of 4 bases from V and 2 bases from J, the junction contained 6 bases not matched to a gene. The CDR3 is CATSDPGQGTNYGYTF. CDR3 sequence (DNA): TGTGCCACCAGTGACCCGGGACAGGGGACGAACTATGGCTACACCTTC.

CDR3 sequence: CATSDLRGSGWDQETQYF. CDR3 nucleotide sequence: TGTGCCACCAGTGACCTTCGTGGTAGCGGGTGGGACCAAGAGACCCAGTACTTC. The V call is TRBV24-1, the J call TRBJ2-5, with TRBD2 matching over 7 bases. Germline loops: CDR1 KGHDR, CDR2 SFDVKD. CDR3 size: 18 residues. V trimming: 4 bases; J trimming: 0 bases; junction bases outside the gene matches: 13.

The chain is built from TRBV2 and TRBJ1-1; D possibly corresponds to TRBD1 (6 bases). Germline V gene sequence: CDR1 SNHLY, CDR2 FYNNEI. This CDR3 is 14 amino acids long. V gave up 7 bases and J gave up 4 bases, with 16 bases separating them. CDR3 loop: CASKLAQGSTEAFF. In DNA form, the CDR3 reads TGTGCCAGCAAACTAGCGCAGGGGAGCACTGAAGCTTTCTTT. Drawing the rest from reference TRBV2 and TRBJ1-1, the complete variable domain is EPEVTQTPSHQVTQMGQEVILRCVPISNHLYFYWYRQILGQKVEFLVSFYNNEISEKSEIFDDQFSVERPDGSNFTLKIRSTKLEDSAMYFCASKLAQGSTEAFFGQGTRLTVV.

The J gene is TRBJ1-1, the V gene TRBV5-4; D remains unclear. V dropped 0 bases and J dropped 2 bases, with 8 bases sitting between them. CDR1 and CDR2 (germline): SGHNT, YYREEE (reference sequence). The CDR3 covers 14 residues. The CDR3 is CASSLDLANTEAFF. CDR3 nucleotides: TGTGCCAGCAGCTTGGACCTAGCCAACACTGAAGCTTTCTTT.

The genes are TRBV27 and TRBJ2-1; 7 bases match TRBD2. V gave up 5 bases and J gave up 6 bases; unmatched junction bases: 10. The CDR3 contains 15 residues. Germline-derived CDR1 and CDR2 are MNHEY and SMNVEV (reference sequence). In DNA form, the CDR3 reads TGTGCCAGCAGTCACCGAGCGGGAAGGGTCAATGAGCAGTTCTTC. Translation: CASSHRAGRVNEQFF.

The chain links TRBV7-2 to TRBJ2-5, with D perhaps TRBD1 (6 bases). With 3 bases removed from V and 4 bases from J, the gap between germline ends came to 9 bases. Germline-derived CDR1 and CDR2 are SGHTA and FQGNSA. This CDR3 spans 13 amino acids. In DNA form, the CDR3 reads TGTGCCAGCAGCTTCCAGGGGAGAGAGACCCAGTACTTC. This gives the protein CASSFQGRETQYF.

The chain has TRBV27 and TRBJ1-1; D not resolved. The V end was cut by 2 bases, the J end by 4 bases, with 14 bases between. Germline values: CDR1 MNHEY, CDR2 SMNVEV (reference sequence). The CDR3 loop spans 15 amino acids. The CDR3 loop is CASSLKGSRGTEAFF. CDR3 bases: TGTGCCAGCAGTTTAAAAGGCTCCCGAGGCACTGAAGCTTTCTTT.